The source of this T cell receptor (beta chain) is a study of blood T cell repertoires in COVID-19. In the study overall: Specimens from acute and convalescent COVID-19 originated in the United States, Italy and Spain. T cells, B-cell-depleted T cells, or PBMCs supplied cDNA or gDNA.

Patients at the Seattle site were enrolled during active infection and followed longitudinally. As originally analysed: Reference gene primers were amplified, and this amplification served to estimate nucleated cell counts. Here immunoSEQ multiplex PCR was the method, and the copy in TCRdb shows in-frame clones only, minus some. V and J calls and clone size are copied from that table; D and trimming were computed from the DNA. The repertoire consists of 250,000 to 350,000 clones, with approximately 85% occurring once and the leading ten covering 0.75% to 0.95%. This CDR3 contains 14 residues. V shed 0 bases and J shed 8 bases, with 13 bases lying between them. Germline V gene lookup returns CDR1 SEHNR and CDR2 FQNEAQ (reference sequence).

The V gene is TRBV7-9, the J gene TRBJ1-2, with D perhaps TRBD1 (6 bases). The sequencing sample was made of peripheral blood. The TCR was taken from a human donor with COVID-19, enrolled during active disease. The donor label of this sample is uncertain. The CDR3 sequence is CASSLAVGGQGYTF. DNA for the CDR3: TGTGCCAGCAGCTTAGCGGTAGGAGGACAGGGCTACACCTTC.